This T cell receptor (beta chain) came from a study of beta chain features in type 1 diabetes. This clone was detected a few times. Reverse transcribing all isolated RNA meant expressed TCRB transcripts were sequenced. The repertoire was sequenced with immunoSEQ multiplex PCR; TCRdb's copy has only in-frame clones and lacks some. The table records some 150,000 clones, over 8% of them present only once. The sequencing input was central memory CD4+ T cells from blood. This receptor was identified in a woman aged 40-49 years in good health.

The CDR3 protein is CASSLDREGYGYTF. The CDR3 nucleotides are TGCGCCAGCAGCCTGGACAGGGAAGGCTATGGCTACACCTTC. V gene TRBV5-1 combines with J gene TRBJ1-2, with 8 nucleotides matching TRBD1. The CDR3 is 14 amino acids. With V trimmed by 4 bases and J by 4 bases, 6 bases remained unmatched. Per the germline V gene, CDR1 is SGHRS and CDR2 is YFSETQ.